The 2 T cell receptor beta chains below all came from one sample that was sequenced in a study of T cells in Graves' hyperthyroidism and ophthalmopathy. TCR beta CDR3 regions were amplified from RNA. TCR CDR3 regions were first amplified by RT-PCR with HTBI primers. TCRdb re-called the multiplex PCR reads with MiXCR, one entry per CDR3 protein. The repertoire consists of about 550,000 distinct CDR3 sequences, with 20% to 25% occurring once and the leading ten covering 26%. The material sequenced was blood. The receptors were gathered from a young man with Graves' hyperthyroidism.

The chain combines TRBV12-3 or TRBV12-4 with TRBJ2-7, with 11 bases identical to TRBD2. Losses at the gene ends were 5 bases for V and 5 bases for J; bases not matched to a gene: 5. The CDR3 runs 14 residues. The CDR3 DNA reads TGTGCCAGCAGTCCCACTAGCGGGGGAAACGAGCAGTACTTC. It translates to CASSPTSGGNEQYF.

This clonotype came up many times. The genes are TRBV6-5 and TRBJ2-7, with 7 bases lining up with TRBD1. V lost 6 bases, J lost 4 bases, and 15 bases stayed unmatched. Per germline, CDR1 MNHEY and CDR2 SVGAGI. The CDR3 contains 16 residues. The CDR3 DNA follows: TGTGCCAGCAGCTATGACGCACCGGGACAGAGTTACGAGCAGTACTTC. Translation: CASSYDAPGQSYEQYF.